This TCR beta chain appears in the sequencing data of a study of early stage breast cancer tumors. Study at large: The ER+/PR+/HER2- tumors included roughly eight ductal and a handful of lobular carcinomas. General study findings and limits: Most shared enriched TCRB sequences were commonly generated ones. Tumors had approximately 2.5-fold higher T cell density than normal breast.

As for this clone: Its antigen remains unidentified.

The germline gives CDR1 SGDLS, CDR2 YYNGEE. The CDR3 length is 17 residues. V dropped 3 bases and J dropped 2; count of bases not matched to a gene: 12. Data came from immunoSEQ multiplex PCR; TCRdb stores just in-frame clones and leaves some out. The sample has 45,000 to 60,000 clones; under 95% are singletons. The source material was blood. This rearrangement joins TRBV9 to TRBJ1-2; 8 nucleotides align to TRBD1. The source is a person aged 65-85 years with breast cancer. The CDR3, as DNA: TGTGCCAGCAGCGCCCCCCAGGGGGCTACTTTCAACTATGGCTACACCTTC. Translated, it gives CASSAPQGATFNYGYTF.